The rows below give T cell receptor beta chains drawn from one sample of a study of blood T cell repertoires in COVID-19. Sequencing used immunoSEQ multiplex PCR; TCRdb keeps in-frame clones, though not all of them. In the table there are 350,000 to 450,000 clones, around nine tenths of which are singletons. Sequences were obtained from PBMCs or T cells enriched from blood (not recorded which). The source is a young woman who had been exposed to COVID-19. CDR3s include the opening cysteine and the closing phenylalanine or tryptophan. The size of a clone is reported for some rows only, either as once, few or many, or as a class for expanded clones.

CDR3	V	size	length
CASSVDRVSNQPQHF	TRBV2	.	15
CASSISGYQPQHF	TRBV19	.	13
CASSWGDSSNQPQHF	TRBV28	.	15
CASSKTSGRAEGFF	TRBV7-9	.	14
CASSLAGGRGETQYF	TRBV7-7	.	15
CASSPGIMNTEAFF	TRBV28	.	14
CASSWAFETQYF	TRBV11-2	few	12
CASGRDRVVSPLHF	TRBV6-5	few	14
CASSQRGTDTQYF	TRBV11-2	.	13
CASSQEGAGASNTGELFF	TRBV4-2	few	18
CASSLDRVETQYF	TRBV11-3	.	13
CASSFGGNTQYF	TRBV27	.	12
CASSSRQVEGANVLTF	TRBV7-2	.	16
CASSYTGTRVTGELFF	TRBV6-5	.	16
CASSSLASRTGRNTGELFF	TRBV7-9	.	19
CASSLSDRGEYGYTF	TRBV28	.	15
CASSGRRQDYGYTF	TRBV2	.	14
CASSEAFSAGGTQYF	TRBV2	.	15
CASIPTGTYGYTF	TRBV6-5	.	13
CASSYRRPPAGEQYF	TRBV6-5	.	15
CASSGWRQENTEAFF	TRBV25-1	few	15
CASSLGTGFYRDTEAFF	TRBV7-8	once	17
CASSRTGELNIQYF	TRBV3-1/TRBV3-2	.	14
CASSFGQSSSYEQYF	TRBV7-3	.	15
CASSPGLAYNEQFF	TRBV7-6	.	14
CASSLTSGGTGTQYF	TRBV7-3	.	15
CASSPPRQGLDIQYF	TRBV18	.	15
CATSARGISTDTQYF	TRBV24-1	.	15
CASSQGLAGGPGETQYF	TRBV4-2	.	17
CAWSVSRGNSPLHF	TRBV30	.	14
CASSSGLARYEQYF	TRBV5-6	.	14
CASSLGSGSYNSPLHF	TRBV9	.	16
CASTSGSYSNQPQHF	TRBV2	once	15
CASSQEQNRGVENTIYF	TRBV4-2	few	17
CASSYSLALETDTQYF	TRBV6-8	.	16
CASSRTQQGAGNTIYF	TRBV16	.	16
CASSLRRGVDGYTF	TRBV28	.	14
CASSYPGVVTEAFF	TRBV6-6	.	14
CASSYNRDGNQPQHF	TRBV19	.	15
CASRRLESTDTQYF	TRBV10-2	.	14
CASSPPGGMNTGELFF	TRBV27	.	16
CASSSQGANNNEQFF	TRBV28	.	15
CASSYFTPLAGVGGEQFF	TRBV6-2/TRBV6-3	.	18
CATTQGAWETQYF	TRBV24-1	many	13
CATKTVTYEQYF	TRBV6-5	.	12
CASSGQGGQPQHF	TRBV7-2	.	13